A single sample gave rise to the 9 T cell receptor beta chains below, sequenced in a study of cytotoxic CD8 clonotypes in ibrutinib-treated CLL. Only in-frame clones appear in the TCRdb table, and some are missing; sequencing was by immunoSEQ multiplex PCR. The data contain roughly 100,000 clones, around 73% of them singletons. This sample comprised PBMCs, obtained after 12 months of ibrutinib treatment. The receptors stem from a human donor with chronic lymphocytic leukemia.

The gene calls are TRBV7-9 and TRBJ1-1; D is perhaps TRBD1 (5 bases). The CDR3 has 14 amino acids. V was pared by 6 bases and J by 5 bases, with 16 bases between. Germline-derived CDR1 and CDR2 are SEHNR and FQNEAQ (reference sequence). The CDR3 sequence: CASSQMGTPTEAFF. The DNA of the CDR3 is TGTGCCAGCAGTCAAATGGGGACCCCTACTGAAGCTTTCTTT.

The J gene is TRBJ2-3, the V gene TRBV7-9; weak D call: TRBD2 (7 bases). The V end was cut by 5 bases, the J end by 0 bases, with 18 bases between. This CDR3 is built from 17 residues. In germline, CDR1 is SEHNR, CDR2 FQNEAQ (reference sequence). The CDR3 region is CASSPSDAGASTDTQYF. CDR3 bases: TGTGCCAGCAGCCCCTCTGACGCGGGGGCTAGCACAGATACGCAGTATTTT.

The genes are TRBV29-1 and TRBJ1-3; D gene unclear. The CDR3 spans 16 residues. V was clipped by 2 bases and J by 0 bases, with 14 bases between them. Germline assignment: CDR1 SQVTM and CDR2 ANQGSEA. The CDR3 spells CSVELAAANSGNTIYF. CDR3 nucleotide sequence: TGCAGCGTTGAACTGGCAGCAGCTAACTCTGGAAACACCATATATTTT. Full variable domain (missing parts from reference TRBV29-1 and TRBJ1-3): SAVISQKPSRDICQRGTSLTIQCQVDSQVTMMFWYRQQPGQSLTLIATANQGSEATYESGFVIDKFPISRPNLTFSTLTVSNMSPEDSSIYLCSVELAAANSGNTIYFGEGSWLTVV.

The chain joins TRBV11-3 to TRBJ2-1, with 8 bases identical to TRBD1. The CDR3 is 15 amino acids. Germline V lookup: CDR1 SGHNT, CDR2 YENEEA. The V and J ends lost 1 base and 8 bases, in that order; junction bases with no gene match: 7. In DNA, the CDR3 is TGTGCCAGCAGCTTAGGGCAGGGGGCGCGGCATGAGCAGTTCTTC. It yields the protein CASSLGQGARHEQFF.

The chain has TRBV30 and TRBJ1-4; tentatively, D is TRBD1 (6 bases). Trimming took off 2 bases at V and 5 bases at J, with 18 bases between the two ends. CDR1 and CDR2 (germline): GTSNPN, SVGIG (reference sequence). The CDR3 covers 16 residues. The CDR3 coding sequence is TGTGCCTGGAGTAAATCCTACAGGGTTAAAAATGAAAAACTGTTTTTT. Its protein is CAWSKSYRVKNEKLFF.

The CDR3, as DNA: TGTGCCAGCAGCTTAGGTGGTATAGGGTTTGCCTACGAGCAGTACTTC. It yields the protein CASSLGGIGFAYEQYF. V is TRBV7-2 and J is TRBJ2-7, with D unresolved. The germline V and J ends were trimmed by 1 base and 2 bases, with 15 bases remaining between them. Germline CDR1 and CDR2: SGHTA and FQGNSA. The CDR3 consists of 16 residues. Using reference TRBV7-2 and TRBJ2-7 for the parts outside the CDR3, the full variable domain is GAGVSQSPSNKVTEKGKDVELRCDPISGHTALYWYRQSLGQGLEFLIYFQGNSAPDKSGLPSDRFSAERTGGSVSTLTIQRTQQEDSAVYLCASSLGGIGFAYEQYFGPGTRLTVT.

This chain joins TRBV30 and TRBJ2-3; 9 positions match TRBD1. Germline values: CDR1 GTSNPN, CDR2 SVGIG (reference sequence). The CDR3 runs to 15 residues. With V trimmed by 5 bases and J by 0 bases, 6 bases remained unmatched. Here the CDR3 DNA reads TGTGCCTGGGGAGGGACAGGGCAGAGCACAGATACGCAGTATTTT. It encodes CAWGGTGQSTDTQYF.

The chain has TRBV25-1 and TRBJ2-1; D gene uncertain. V lost 7 bases, J lost 5 bases, and 15 bases lay in between. The CDR3 has 14 amino acids. Looked up from germline, CDR1 is MGHDK and CDR2 is SYGVNS. The CDR3 is CASTPQEFNNEQFF. DNA for the CDR3: TGTGCCAGCACGCCTCAGGAGTTTAACAATGAGCAGTTCTTC.

The rearrangement joins TRBV4-3 to TRBJ1-1; 7 bases are shared with TRBD1. Unmatched junction bases numbered 11, after V lost 11 bases and J lost 8 bases. The CDR3 sequence is 12 residues long. Germline CDR1 reads LGHNA; CDR2 reads YSLEER. For the CDR3, the DNA is TGCGCCTCGTCAACAGGGGCCGGGGAAGCTTTCTTT. Protein: CASSTGAGEAFF.